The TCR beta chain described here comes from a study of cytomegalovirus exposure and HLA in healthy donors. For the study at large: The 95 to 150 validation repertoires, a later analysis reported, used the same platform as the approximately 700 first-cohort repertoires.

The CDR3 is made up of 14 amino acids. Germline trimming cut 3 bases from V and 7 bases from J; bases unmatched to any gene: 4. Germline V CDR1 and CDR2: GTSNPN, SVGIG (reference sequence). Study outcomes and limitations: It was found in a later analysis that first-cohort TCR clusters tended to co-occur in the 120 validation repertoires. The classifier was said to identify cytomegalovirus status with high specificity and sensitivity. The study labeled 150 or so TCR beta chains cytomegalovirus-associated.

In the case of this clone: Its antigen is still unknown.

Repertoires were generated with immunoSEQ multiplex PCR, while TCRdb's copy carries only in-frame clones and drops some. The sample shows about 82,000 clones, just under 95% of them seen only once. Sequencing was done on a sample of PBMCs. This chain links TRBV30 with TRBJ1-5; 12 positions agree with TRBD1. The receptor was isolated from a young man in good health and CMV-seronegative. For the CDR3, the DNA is TGTGCCTGGAGGGGGACAGGGGGCGGGCAGCCCCAGCATTTT. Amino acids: CAWRGTGGGQPQHF.